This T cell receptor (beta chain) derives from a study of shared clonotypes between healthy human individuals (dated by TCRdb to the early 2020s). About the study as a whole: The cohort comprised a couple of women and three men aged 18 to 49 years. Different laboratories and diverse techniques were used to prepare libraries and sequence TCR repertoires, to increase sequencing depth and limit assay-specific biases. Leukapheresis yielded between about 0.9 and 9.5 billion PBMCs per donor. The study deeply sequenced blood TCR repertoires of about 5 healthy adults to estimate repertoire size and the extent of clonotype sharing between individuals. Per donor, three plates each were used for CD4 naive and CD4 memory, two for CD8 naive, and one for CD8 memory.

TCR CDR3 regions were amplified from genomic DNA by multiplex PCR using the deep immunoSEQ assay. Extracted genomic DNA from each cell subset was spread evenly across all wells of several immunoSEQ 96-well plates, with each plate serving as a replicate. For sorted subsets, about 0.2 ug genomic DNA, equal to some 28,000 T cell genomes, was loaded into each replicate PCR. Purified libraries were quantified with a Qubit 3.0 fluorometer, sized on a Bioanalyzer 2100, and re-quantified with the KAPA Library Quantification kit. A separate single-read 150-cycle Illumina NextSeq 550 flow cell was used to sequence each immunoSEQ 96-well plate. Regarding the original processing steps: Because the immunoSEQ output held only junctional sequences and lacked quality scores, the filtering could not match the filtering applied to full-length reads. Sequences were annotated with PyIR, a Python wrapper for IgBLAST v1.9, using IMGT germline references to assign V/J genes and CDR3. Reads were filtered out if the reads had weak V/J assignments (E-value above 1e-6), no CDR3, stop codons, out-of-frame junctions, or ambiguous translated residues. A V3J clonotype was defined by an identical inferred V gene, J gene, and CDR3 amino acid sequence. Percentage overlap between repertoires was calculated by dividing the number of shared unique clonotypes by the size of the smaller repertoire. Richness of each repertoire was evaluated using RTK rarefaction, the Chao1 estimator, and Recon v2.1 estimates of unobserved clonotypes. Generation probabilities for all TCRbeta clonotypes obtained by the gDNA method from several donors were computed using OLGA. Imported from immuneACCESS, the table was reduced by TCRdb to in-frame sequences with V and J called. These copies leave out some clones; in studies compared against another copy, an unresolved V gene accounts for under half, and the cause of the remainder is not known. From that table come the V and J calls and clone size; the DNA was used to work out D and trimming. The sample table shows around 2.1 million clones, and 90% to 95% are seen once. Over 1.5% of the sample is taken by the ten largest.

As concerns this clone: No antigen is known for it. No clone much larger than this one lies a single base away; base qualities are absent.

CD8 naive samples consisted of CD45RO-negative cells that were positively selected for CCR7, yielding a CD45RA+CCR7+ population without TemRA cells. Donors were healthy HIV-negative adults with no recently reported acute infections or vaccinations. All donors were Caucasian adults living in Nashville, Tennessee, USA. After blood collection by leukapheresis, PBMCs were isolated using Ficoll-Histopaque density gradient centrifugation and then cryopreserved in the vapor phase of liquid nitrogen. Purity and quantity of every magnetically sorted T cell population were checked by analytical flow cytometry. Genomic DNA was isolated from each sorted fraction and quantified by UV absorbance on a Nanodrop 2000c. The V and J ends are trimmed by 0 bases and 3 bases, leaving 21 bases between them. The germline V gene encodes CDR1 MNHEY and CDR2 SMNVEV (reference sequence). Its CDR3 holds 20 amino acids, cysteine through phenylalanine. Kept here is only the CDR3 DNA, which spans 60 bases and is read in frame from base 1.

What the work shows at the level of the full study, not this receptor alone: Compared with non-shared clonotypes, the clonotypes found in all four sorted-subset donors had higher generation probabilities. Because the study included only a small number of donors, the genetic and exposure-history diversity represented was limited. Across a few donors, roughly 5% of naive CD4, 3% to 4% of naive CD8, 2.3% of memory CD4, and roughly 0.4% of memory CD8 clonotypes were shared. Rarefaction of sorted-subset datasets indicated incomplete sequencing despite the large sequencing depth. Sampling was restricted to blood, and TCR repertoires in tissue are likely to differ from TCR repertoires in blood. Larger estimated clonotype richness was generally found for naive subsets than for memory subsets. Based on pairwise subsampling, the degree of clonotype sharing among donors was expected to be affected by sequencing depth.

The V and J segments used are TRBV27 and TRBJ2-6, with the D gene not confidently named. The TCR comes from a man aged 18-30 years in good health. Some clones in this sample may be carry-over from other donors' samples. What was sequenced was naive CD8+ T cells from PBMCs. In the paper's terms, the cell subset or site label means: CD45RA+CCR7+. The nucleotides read TGTGCCAGCAGTTTATCCCCTCCCTCGGGTTTCATAAGTGGGGCCAACGTCCTGACTTTC. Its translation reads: CASSLSPPSGFISGANVLTF.